This TCR beta chain appears in the sequencing data of a study of T cell clones after liver transplantation. Overall study: A pre-transplant mixed lymphocyte reaction with TCRbeta sequencing defined graft-donor-reactive clones followed in post-transplant blood. Three of the eight recipients were HCV-positive; the rest had non-autoimmune, non-viral transplant indications.

TCRdb keeps only in-frame clones here, not all; method: immunoSEQ multiplex PCR. Of 50,000 to 55,000 clones listed, roughly 74% are singletons. To note about this clone: The antigen remains undetermined.

The germline CDR1 and CDR2 sequences are SGHTA and FQGNSA. The CDR3 is made up of 15 amino acids. Trimming took off 1 base at V and 0 bases at J, with 7 bases between the two ends. Study-wide results and limits: In a couple of subjects, few donor cells limited the measurable donor-reactive repertoire.

This chain joins TRBV7-2 and TRBJ1-5; tentatively, D is TRBD1 (5 bases). This sequence originates from a human patient who received a liver transplant. A share of the T cells may be of graft donor origin. The source was CD4+ T cells from blood, collected roughly 56 months after liver transplant. CDR3 bases: TGTGCCAGCAGCTTAGGAGGGGTTAGCAATCAGCCCCAGCATTTT. Translating it yields CASSLGGVSNQPQHF.